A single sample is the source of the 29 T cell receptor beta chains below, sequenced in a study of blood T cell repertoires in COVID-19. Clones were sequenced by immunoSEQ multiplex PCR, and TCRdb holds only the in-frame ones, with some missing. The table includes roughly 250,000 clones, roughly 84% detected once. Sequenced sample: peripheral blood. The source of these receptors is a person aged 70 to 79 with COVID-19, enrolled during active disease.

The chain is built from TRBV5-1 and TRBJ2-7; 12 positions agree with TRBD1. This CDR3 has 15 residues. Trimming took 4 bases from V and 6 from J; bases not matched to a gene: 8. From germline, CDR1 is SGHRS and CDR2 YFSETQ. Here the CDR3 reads CASSKRTGQGAEQYF. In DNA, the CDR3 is TGCGCCAGCAGCAAACGAACGGGACAGGGGGCCGAGCAGTACTTC.

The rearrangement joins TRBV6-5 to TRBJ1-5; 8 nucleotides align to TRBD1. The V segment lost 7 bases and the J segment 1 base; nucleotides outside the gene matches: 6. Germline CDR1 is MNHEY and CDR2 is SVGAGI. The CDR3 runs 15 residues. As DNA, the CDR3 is TGTGCCAGCATTCAGGGGGCGTTAAGCAATCAGCCCCAGCATTTT. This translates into CASIQGALSNQPQHF.

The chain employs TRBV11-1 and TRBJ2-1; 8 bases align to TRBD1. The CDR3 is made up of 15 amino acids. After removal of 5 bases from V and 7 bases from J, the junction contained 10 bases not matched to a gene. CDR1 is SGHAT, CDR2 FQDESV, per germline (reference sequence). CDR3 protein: CASSRGQALRNEQFF. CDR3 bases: TGTGCCAGCAGCCGGGGACAGGCATTAAGGAATGAGCAGTTCTTC.

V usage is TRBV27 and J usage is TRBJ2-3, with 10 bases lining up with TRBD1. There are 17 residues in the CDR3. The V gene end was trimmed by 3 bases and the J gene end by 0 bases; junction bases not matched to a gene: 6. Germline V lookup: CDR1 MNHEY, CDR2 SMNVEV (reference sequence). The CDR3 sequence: CASSLTGGSSSTDTQYF. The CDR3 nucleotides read TGTGCCAGCAGTTTGACAGGGGGCTCGTCTAGCACAGATACGCAGTATTTT.

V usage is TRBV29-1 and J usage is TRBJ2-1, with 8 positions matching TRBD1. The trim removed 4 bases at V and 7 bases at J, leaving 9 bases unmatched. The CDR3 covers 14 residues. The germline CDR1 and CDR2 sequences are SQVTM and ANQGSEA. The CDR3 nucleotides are TGCAGCGTTGTCGGGACAGGCTTAAGGAATGAGCAGTTCTTC. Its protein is CSVVGTGLRNEQFF.

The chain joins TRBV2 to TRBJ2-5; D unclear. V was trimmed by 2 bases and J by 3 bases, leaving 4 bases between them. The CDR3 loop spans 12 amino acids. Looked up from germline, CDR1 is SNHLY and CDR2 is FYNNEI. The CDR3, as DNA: TGTGCCAGCAGTGAATCGGAAGAGACCCAGTACTTC. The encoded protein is CASSESEETQYF.

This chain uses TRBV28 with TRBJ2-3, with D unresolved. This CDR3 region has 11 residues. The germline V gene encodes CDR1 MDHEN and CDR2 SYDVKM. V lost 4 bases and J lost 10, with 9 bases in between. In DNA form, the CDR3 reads TGTGCCAGCAGTTCCCTTTTCTCGCAGTATTTT. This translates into CASSSLFSQYF.

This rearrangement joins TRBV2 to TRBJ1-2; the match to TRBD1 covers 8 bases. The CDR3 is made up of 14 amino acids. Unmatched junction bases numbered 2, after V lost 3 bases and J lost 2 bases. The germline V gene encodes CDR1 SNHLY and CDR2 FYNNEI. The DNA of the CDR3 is TGTGCCAGCAGTGACAACAGGGGGAACTATGGCTACACCTTC. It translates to CASSDNRGNYGYTF.

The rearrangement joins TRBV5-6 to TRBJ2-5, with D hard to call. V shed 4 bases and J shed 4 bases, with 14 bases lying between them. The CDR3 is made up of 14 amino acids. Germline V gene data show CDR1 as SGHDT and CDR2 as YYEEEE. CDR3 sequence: CASSPSGFGETQYF. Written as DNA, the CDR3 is TGTGCCAGCAGCCCTTCCGGGTTCGGAGAGACCCAGTACTTC.

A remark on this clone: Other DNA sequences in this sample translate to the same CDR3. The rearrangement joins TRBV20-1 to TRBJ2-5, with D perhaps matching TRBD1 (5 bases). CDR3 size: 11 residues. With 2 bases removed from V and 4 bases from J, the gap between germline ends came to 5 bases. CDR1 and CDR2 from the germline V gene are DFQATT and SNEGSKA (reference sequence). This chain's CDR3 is CSARQGETQYF. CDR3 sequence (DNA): TGCAGTGCTAGACAGGGAGAGACCCAGTACTTC.

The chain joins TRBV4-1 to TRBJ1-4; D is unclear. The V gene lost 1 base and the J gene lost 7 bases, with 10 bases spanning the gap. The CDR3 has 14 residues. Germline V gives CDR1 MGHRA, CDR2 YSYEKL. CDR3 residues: CASSQAGVGEKLFF. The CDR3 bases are TGCGCCAGCAGCCAAGCCGGGGTAGGTGAAAAACTGTTTTTT.

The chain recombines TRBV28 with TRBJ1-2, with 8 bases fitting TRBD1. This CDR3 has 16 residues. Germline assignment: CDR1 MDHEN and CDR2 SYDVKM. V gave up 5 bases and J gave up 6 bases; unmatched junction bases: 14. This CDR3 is CASSTPWTGWANGYTF. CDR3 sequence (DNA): TGTGCCAGCAGTACACCCTGGACAGGGTGGGCTAATGGCTACACCTTC.

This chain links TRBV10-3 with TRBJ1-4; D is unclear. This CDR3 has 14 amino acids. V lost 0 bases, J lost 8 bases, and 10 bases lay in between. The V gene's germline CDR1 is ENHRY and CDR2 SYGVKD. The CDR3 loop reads CAISESTRGEKLFF. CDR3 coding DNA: TGTGCCATCAGTGAGTCGACTCGGGGAGAAAAACTGTTTTTT.

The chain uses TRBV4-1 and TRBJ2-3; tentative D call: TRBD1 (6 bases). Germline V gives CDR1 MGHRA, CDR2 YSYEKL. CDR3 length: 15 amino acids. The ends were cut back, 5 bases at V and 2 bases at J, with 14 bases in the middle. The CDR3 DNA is TGCGCCAGCAGCGCCCGGGACATAATCACAGATACGCAGTATTTT. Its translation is CASSARDIITDTQYF.

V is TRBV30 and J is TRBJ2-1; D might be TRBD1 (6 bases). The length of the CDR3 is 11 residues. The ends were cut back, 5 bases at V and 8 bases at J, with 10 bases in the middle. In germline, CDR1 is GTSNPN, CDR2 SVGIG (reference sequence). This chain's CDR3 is CAWETGYEQFF. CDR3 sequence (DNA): TGTGCCTGGGAAACAGGGTATGAGCAGTTCTTC. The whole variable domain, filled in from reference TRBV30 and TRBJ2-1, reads SQTIHQWPATLVQPVGSPLSLECTVEGTSNPNLYWYRQAAGRGLQLLFYSVGIGQISSEVPQNLSASRPQDRQFILSSKKLLLSDSGFYLCAWETGYEQFFGPGTRLTVL.

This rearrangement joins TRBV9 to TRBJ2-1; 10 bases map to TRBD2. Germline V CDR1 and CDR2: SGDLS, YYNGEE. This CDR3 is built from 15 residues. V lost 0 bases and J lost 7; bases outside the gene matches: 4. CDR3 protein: CASSVGSGGANEQFF. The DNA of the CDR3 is TGTGCCAGCAGCGTAGGGAGCGGGGGGGCTAATGAGCAGTTCTTC.

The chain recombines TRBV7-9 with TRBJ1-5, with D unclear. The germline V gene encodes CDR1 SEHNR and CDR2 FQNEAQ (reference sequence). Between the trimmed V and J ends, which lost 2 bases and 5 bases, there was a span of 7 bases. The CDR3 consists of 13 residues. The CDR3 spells CASSLRGDQPQHF. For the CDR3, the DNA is TGTGCCAGCAGCTTACGAGGCGATCAGCCCCAGCATTTT.

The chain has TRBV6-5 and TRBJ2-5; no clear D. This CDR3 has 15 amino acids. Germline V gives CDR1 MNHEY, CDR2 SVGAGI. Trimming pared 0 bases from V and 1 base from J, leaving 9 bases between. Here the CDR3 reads CASSYSFPGQETQYF. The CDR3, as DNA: TGTGCCAGCAGTTACTCATTCCCGGGCCAAGAGACCCAGTACTTC.

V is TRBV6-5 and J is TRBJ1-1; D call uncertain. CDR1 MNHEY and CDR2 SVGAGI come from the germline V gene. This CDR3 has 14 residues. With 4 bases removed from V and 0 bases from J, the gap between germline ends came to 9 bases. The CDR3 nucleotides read TGTGCCAGCAGTTGGTCAGGCATGAACACTGAAGCTTTCTTT. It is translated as CASSWSGMNTEAFF.

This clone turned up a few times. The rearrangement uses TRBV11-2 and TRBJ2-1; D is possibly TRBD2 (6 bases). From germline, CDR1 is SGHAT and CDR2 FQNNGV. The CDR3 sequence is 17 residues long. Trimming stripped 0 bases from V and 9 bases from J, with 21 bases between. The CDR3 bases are TGTGCCAGCAGCTTAGATGCTCATGCGGGGTTGATAGGTGAGCAGTTCTTC. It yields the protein CASSLDAHAGLIGEQFF.

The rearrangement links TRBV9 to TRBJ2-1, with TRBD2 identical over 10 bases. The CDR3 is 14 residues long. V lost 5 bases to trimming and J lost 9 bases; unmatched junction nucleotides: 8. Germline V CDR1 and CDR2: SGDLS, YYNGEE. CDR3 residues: CASSQGLAVGEQFF. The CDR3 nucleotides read TGTGCCAGCAGTCAAGGACTAGCGGTCGGTGAGCAGTTCTTC.

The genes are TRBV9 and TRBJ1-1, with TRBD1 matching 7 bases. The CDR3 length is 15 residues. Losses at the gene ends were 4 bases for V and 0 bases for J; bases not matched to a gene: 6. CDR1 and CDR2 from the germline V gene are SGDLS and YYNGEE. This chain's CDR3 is CASSPDREMNTEAFF. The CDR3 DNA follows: TGTGCCAGCAGCCCAGACAGGGAAATGAACACTGAAGCTTTCTTT.

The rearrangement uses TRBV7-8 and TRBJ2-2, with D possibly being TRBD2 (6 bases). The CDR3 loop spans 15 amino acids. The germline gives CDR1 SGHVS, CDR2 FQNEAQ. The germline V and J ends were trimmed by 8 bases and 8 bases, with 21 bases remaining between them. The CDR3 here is CASSARTGEGGELFF. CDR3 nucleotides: TGTGCCAGCTCCGCCCGGACGGGAGAGGGGGGGGAGCTGTTTTTT.

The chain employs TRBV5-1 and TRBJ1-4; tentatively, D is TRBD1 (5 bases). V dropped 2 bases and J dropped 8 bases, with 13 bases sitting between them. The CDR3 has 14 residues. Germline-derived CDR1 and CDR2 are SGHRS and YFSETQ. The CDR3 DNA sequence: TGCGCCAGCAGCTTTCGGGGGGTCGGCGAAAAACTGTTTTTT. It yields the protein CASSFRGVGEKLFF.

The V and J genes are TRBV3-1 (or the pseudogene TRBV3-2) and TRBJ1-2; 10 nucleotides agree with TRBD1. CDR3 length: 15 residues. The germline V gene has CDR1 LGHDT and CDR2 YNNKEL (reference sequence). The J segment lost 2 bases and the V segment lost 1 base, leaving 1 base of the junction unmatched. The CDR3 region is CASSQGDRGNYGYTF. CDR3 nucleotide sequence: TGTGCCAGCAGCCAAGGGGACAGGGGAAACTATGGCTACACCTTC.

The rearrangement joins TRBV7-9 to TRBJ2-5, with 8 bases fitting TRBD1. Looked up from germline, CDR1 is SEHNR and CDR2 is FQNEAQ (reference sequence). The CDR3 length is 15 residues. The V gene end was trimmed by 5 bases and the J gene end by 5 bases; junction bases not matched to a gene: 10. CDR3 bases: TGTGCCAGCAGCCAACGACAGGGGCTTTTTGAGACCCAGTACTTC. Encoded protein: CASSQRQGLFETQYF.

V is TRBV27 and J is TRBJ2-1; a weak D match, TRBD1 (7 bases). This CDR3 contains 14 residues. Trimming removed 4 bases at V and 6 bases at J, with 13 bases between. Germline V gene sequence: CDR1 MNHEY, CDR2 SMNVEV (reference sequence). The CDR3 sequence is CASSSGGNSNEQFF. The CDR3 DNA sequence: TGTGCCAGCAGTTCAGGGGGGAATTCCAATGAGCAGTTCTTC.

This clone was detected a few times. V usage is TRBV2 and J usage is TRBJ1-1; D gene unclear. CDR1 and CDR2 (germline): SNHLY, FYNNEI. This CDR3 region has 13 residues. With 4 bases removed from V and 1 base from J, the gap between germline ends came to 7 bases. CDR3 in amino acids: CASSGEQNTEAFF. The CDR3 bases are TGTGCCAGCAGTGGTGAACAGAACACTGAAGCTTTCTTT.

The CDR3 DNA follows: TGTGCCAGCAGCTCCAGACAGGGGGTGAACTATGGCTACACCTTC. Amino acids: CASSSRQGVNYGYTF. V gene TRBV7-9 combines with J gene TRBJ1-2, with 9 bases lining up with TRBD1. This CDR3 is built from 15 residues. V lost 4 bases, J lost 2 bases, and 5 bases stayed unmatched. Germline V lookup: CDR1 SEHNR, CDR2 FQNEAQ (reference sequence).